These T cell receptor beta chains were read from a single sample in a study of CXCR3-negative and CXCR3-positive naive CD8 T cells. TCRdb reworked the 5' RACE reads into one entry per CDR3 protein, no DNA. This sample's table reports thousands of distinct CDR3 sequences. What was sequenced was naive CXCR3- CD8+ T cells from blood. Source of these receptors: a human donor in good health. Some clones in this sample may be carry-over from other donors' samples. Each CDR3 is given with its conserved first and last residue. Some rows mark clone size as missing; the rest say once, few, many or name a class of expanded clone.

CDR3aa: CSARDSGSGLTYEQYF
v_gene: TRBV20-1
abundance: medium-sized
j_gene: TRBJ2-7

CDR3aa: CASSSWTLSSYNEQFF
v_gene: TRBV28
abundance: NA
j_gene: TRBJ2-1

CDR3aa: CASSPVRTGGFYEQYF
v_gene: TRBV5-1
abundance: NA
j_gene: TRBJ2-7

CDR3aa: CASSSGNEQFF
v_gene: TRBV11-2
abundance: NA
j_gene: TRBJ2-1

CDR3aa: CSASSGLNTEAFF
v_gene: TRBV20-1
abundance: NA
j_gene: TRBJ1-1

CDR3aa: CASSPPRQNQETQYF
v_gene: TRBV18
abundance: NA
j_gene: TRBJ2-5

CDR3aa: CATSDWTRRGYNEQFF
v_gene: TRBV24-1
abundance: medium-sized
j_gene: TRBJ2-1

CDR3aa: CASSGPGRGATDTQYF
v_gene: TRBV11-2
abundance: medium-sized
j_gene: TRBJ2-3

CDR3aa: CASSLSAGPTGELFF
v_gene: TRBV6-5
abundance: medium-sized
j_gene: TRBJ2-2

CDR3aa: CASSRRGGAVLSSTDTQYF
v_gene: TRBV11-2
abundance: medium-sized
j_gene: TRBJ2-3

CDR3aa: CASSLIPRDYLNTGELFF
v_gene: TRBV5-8
abundance: NA
j_gene: TRBJ2-2

CDR3aa: CSAAGIEQETQYF
v_gene: TRBV20-1
abundance: medium-sized
j_gene: TRBJ2-5

CDR3aa: CSVYRESSYNEQFF
v_gene: TRBV29-1
abundance: NA
j_gene: TRBJ2-1

CDR3aa: CASSQAGGQDFANEQFF
v_gene: TRBV4-1
abundance: NA
j_gene: TRBJ2-1

CDR3aa: CASSAAAGSTGELFF
v_gene: TRBV5-5
abundance: medium-sized
j_gene: TRBJ2-2

CDR3aa: CSVGTTRGHTDTQYF
v_gene: TRBV29-1
abundance: medium-sized
j_gene: TRBJ2-3

CDR3aa: CASSSGGSSGNTIYF
v_gene: TRBV5-1
abundance: NA
j_gene: TRBJ1-3

CDR3aa: CASSQPGLAILYNEQFF
v_gene: TRBV28
abundance: medium-sized
j_gene: TRBJ2-1

CDR3aa: CASSHSYEQYF
v_gene: TRBV3-1
abundance: NA
j_gene: TRBJ2-7

CDR3aa: CASSDGRGRANVLTF
v_gene: TRBV7-8
abundance: medium-sized
j_gene: TRBJ2-6

CDR3aa: CASSAPGQGYGDTQYF
v_gene: TRBV5-1
abundance: medium-sized
j_gene: TRBJ2-3

CDR3aa: CVSSLKGPSNQPQHF
v_gene: TRBV5-6
abundance: NA
j_gene: TRBJ1-5

CDR3aa: CASSLGATLSFEAFF
v_gene: TRBV27
abundance: medium-sized
j_gene: TRBJ1-1

CDR3aa: CSVEGGDSYEQYF
v_gene: TRBV29-1
abundance: NA
j_gene: TRBJ2-7

CDR3aa: CASSLGASGGYTF
v_gene: TRBV7-8
abundance: medium-sized
j_gene: TRBJ1-2

CDR3aa: CSASGTSTGELFF
v_gene: TRBV29-1
abundance: NA
j_gene: TRBJ2-2

CDR3aa: CASSPYLLAGLSDTQYF
v_gene: TRBV7-9
abundance: NA
j_gene: TRBJ2-3

CDR3aa: CSVEVRASAVGNEQFF
v_gene: TRBV29-1
abundance: medium-sized
j_gene: TRBJ2-1

CDR3aa: CASSSTLGHTGELFF
v_gene: TRBV12-3/TRBV12-4
abundance: NA
j_gene: TRBJ2-2

CDR3aa: CASSLSGASYEQYF
v_gene: TRBV4-1
abundance: NA
j_gene: TRBJ2-7

CDR3aa: CASSQDLVEGLPGELFF
v_gene: TRBV14
abundance: NA
j_gene: TRBJ2-2

CDR3aa: CASSSWRGLAYEQYF
v_gene: TRBV7-2
abundance: medium-sized
j_gene: TRBJ2-7

CDR3aa: CASSSARFSSYEQYF
v_gene: TRBV7-9
abundance: medium-sized
j_gene: TRBJ2-7

CDR3aa: CATPTGVNSPLHF
v_gene: TRBV5-5
abundance: NA
j_gene: TRBJ1-6

CDR3aa: CSVEGRRGAAFF
v_gene: TRBV29-1
abundance: NA
j_gene: TRBJ1-1

CDR3aa: CSVRHASSGANVLTF
v_gene: TRBV29-1
abundance: NA
j_gene: TRBJ2-6

CDR3aa: CASTFGYDGYTF
v_gene: TRBV28
abundance: medium-sized
j_gene: TRBJ1-2

CDR3aa: CASTHAAGQHEQYF
v_gene: TRBV28
abundance: NA
j_gene: TRBJ2-7

CDR3aa: CASSQEQGGFWPQHF
v_gene: TRBV4-1
abundance: NA
j_gene: TRBJ1-5

CDR3aa: CASSLRTGTAVDTQYF
v_gene: TRBV7-2
abundance: NA
j_gene: TRBJ2-3

CDR3aa: CASSSPFGGGVVEQYF
v_gene: TRBV7-8
abundance: NA
j_gene: TRBJ2-7

CDR3aa: CSARHRRFQDGYTF
v_gene: TRBV20-1
abundance: medium-sized
j_gene: TRBJ1-2

CDR3aa: CASSLGQGLAEAFF
v_gene: TRBV5-1
abundance: NA
j_gene: TRBJ1-1

CDR3aa: CSAGGQAYNEQFF
v_gene: TRBV20-1
abundance: NA
j_gene: TRBJ2-1

CDR3aa: CASSLTAYEQYF
v_gene: TRBV5-1
abundance: NA
j_gene: TRBJ2-7

CDR3aa: CASSGGNSWPQHF
v_gene: TRBV25-1
abundance: medium-sized
j_gene: TRBJ1-5

CDR3aa: CASSLDTNSGANVLTF
v_gene: TRBV5-1
abundance: NA
j_gene: TRBJ2-6

CDR3aa: CASSTRDRGFFEQFF
v_gene: TRBV7-2
abundance: NA
j_gene: TRBJ2-1

CDR3aa: CASSPPINNEAFF
v_gene: TRBV13
abundance: NA
j_gene: TRBJ1-1

CDR3aa: CASSLGQGLYEQYF
v_gene: TRBV5-4
abundance: medium-sized
j_gene: TRBJ2-7

CDR3aa: CASSNSGTSLAKNIQYF
v_gene: TRBV7-9
abundance: medium-sized
j_gene: TRBJ2-4

CDR3aa: CASSSLPEVANGYTF
v_gene: TRBV5-1
abundance: NA
j_gene: TRBJ1-2

CDR3aa: CSARLAGRRDTQYF
v_gene: TRBV20-1
abundance: medium-sized
j_gene: TRBJ2-3

CDR3aa: CASSYSTLGGDTQYF
v_gene: TRBV6-5
abundance: NA
j_gene: TRBJ2-3

CDR3aa: CARKGETDTQYF
v_gene: TRBV2
abundance: NA
j_gene: TRBJ2-3

CDR3aa: CASSRRGQGRYHGYTF
v_gene: TRBV5-4
abundance: NA
j_gene: TRBJ1-2